The entry below gives a single TCR beta chain sequence along with its context. This entry comes from a study of blood T cell repertoires in COVID-19. Method: immunoSEQ multiplex PCR; TCRdb's copy keeps in-frame clones and lacks some. The table includes approximately 160,000 clones, approximately 80% detected once. The V gene's germline CDR1 is KGHSH and CDR2 LQKENI. The V end was cut by 2 bases, the J end by 13 bases, with 12 bases between. This CDR3 has 13 amino acids. This TCR was sampled from a woman between 55 and 75 years old with acute or convalescent COVID-19. The V and J genes are TRBV18 and TRBJ1-6, with a tentative D call TRBD1 (6 bases). Sequencing was done on a sample of peripheral blood. The CDR3 bases are TGTGCCAGCTCACCAGGGACACCATACCCCCTCCACTTT. It yields the protein CASSPGTPYPLHF.